Below are 26 T cell receptor beta chains sequenced from a single sample in a study of OX40 agonist ivuxolimab in advanced cancers. TCRdb's table, derived via immunoSEQ multiplex PCR, lists solely in-frame clones and lacks some. The data hold roughly 60,000 clones, with roughly 90% observed a single time. The sequences come from CD4+ or CD8+ T cells sorted from blood, collected in a trial of the OX40 agonist ivuxolimab. The receptors derive from an adult with an advanced solid tumor such as melanoma, head and neck, liver or kidney cancer.

V gene TRBV4-1 combines with J gene TRBJ2-5; D assignment may be TRBD1 or TRBD2 (5 bases each). Trimming shortened V by 0 bases and J by 4 bases, and 12 bases separated the two germline ends. CDR3 size: 15 residues. Looked up from germline, CDR1 is MGHRA and CDR2 is YSYEKL. CDR3 protein: CASSQEPGPGETQYF. In DNA form, the CDR3 reads TGCGCCAGCAGCCAAGAACCGGGACCCGGAGAGACCCAGTACTTC.

This chain joins TRBV7-9 and TRBJ1-1; D is ambiguous. The CDR3 runs 14 residues. V dropped 1 base and J dropped 2 bases, with 8 bases sitting between them. Germline values: CDR1 SEHNR, CDR2 FQNEAQ (reference sequence). The chain's CDR3 is CASSLGETNTEAFF. In DNA, the CDR3 is TGTGCCAGCAGCTTAGGGGAGACTAACACTGAAGCTTTCTTT.

The CDR3 spells CASSLAVQETQYF. CDR3 bases: TGTGCCAGCAGCTTAGCCGTACAAGAGACCCAGTACTTC. The V and J genes are TRBV7-6 and TRBJ2-5; unclear D gene. Trimming took 0 bases from V and 2 from J, leaving 4 bases between them. Germline V CDR1 and CDR2: SGHVS, FNYEAQ. CDR3 length equals 13 residues.

The CDR3 sequence is CATSQKSVPDSQPQHF. The CDR3, as DNA: TGTGCCACCAGCCAAAAATCGGTCCCCGATAGCCAGCCCCAGCATTTT. The rearrangement uses TRBV15 and TRBJ1-5; no definite D call. Germline V gene data show CDR1 as LNHNV and CDR2 as YYDKDF (reference sequence). The ends were cut back, 5 bases at V and 7 bases at J, with 21 bases in the middle. There are 16 residues in the CDR3.

The chain is built from TRBV15 and TRBJ1-5, with a tentative D call TRBD1 (6 bases). The V end was cut by 0 bases, the J end by 3 bases, with 12 bases between. Germline-derived CDR1 and CDR2 are LNHNV and YYDKDF (reference sequence). The CDR3 runs to 16 residues. The CDR3 bases are TGTGCCACCAGCAGAGATCTGGGGGCCGACAATCAGCCCCAGCATTTT. Translated, it gives CATSRDLGADNQPQHF.

V usage is TRBV30 and J usage is TRBJ2-5, with TRBD2 matching 7 bases. The germline CDR1 and CDR2 sequences are GTSNPN and SVGIG (reference sequence). Germline trimming cut 4 bases from V and 1 base from J; bases unmatched to any gene: 0. The CDR3 spans 12 residues. The CDR3 coding sequence is TGTGCCTGGACTAGCGGCCAAGAGACCCAGTACTTC. It yields the protein CAWTSGQETQYF.

This clone was seen only once. This chain joins TRBV6-5 and TRBJ1-3; no definite D call. Deletions cut 6 bases from V and 0 bases from J, with 6 bases between. The CDR3 is 13 amino acids. The germline V gene has CDR1 MNHEY and CDR2 SVGAGI. CDR3 DNA sequence: TGTGCCAGCAGAGTGAGCTCTGGAAACACCATATATTTT. Translated, it gives CASRVSSGNTIYF.

The chain couples TRBV27 to TRBJ1-2; 9 nucleotides agree with TRBD1. V trimming: 5 bases; J trimming: 8 bases; junction bases outside the gene matches: 9. Germline V gives CDR1 MNHEY, CDR2 SMNVEV (reference sequence). The CDR3 has 14 amino acids. As DNA, the CDR3 is TGTGCCAGCAGTCCCGCGGGACAGGGCGGCGGCTACACCTTC. This gives the protein CASSPAGQGGGYTF.

This chain uses TRBV5-4 with TRBJ2-5; TRBD2 agrees at 8 bases. Germline V gene data show CDR1 as SGHNT and CDR2 as YYREEE (reference sequence). J was trimmed by 0 bases and V by 5 bases; bases with no gene match: 9. The CDR3 extends over 16 amino acids. CDR3 coding DNA: TGTGCCAGCAGTAATGATCCTAGCGGGTACCAAGAGACCCAGTACTTC. Protein product: CASSNDPSGYQETQYF.

The genes are TRBV5-1 and TRBJ1-5; D is undetermined. Germline V CDR1 and CDR2: SGHRS, YFSETQ. CDR3 size: 14 residues. V was clipped by 5 bases and J by 7 bases, with 16 bases between them. The CDR3, as DNA: TGCGCCAGCAGTCTGGACGCCTCCAACCAGCCCCAGCATTTT. This translates into CASSLDASNQPQHF.

The chain carries TRBV5-1 and TRBJ2-7; TRBD1 aligns across 8 bases. CDR3 length: 16 residues. The J segment lost 6 bases and the V segment lost 4 bases, leaving 15 bases of the junction unmatched. Germline loops: CDR1 SGHRS, CDR2 YFSETQ. This CDR3 is CASSPPTAGGLGEQYF. CDR3 DNA sequence: TGCGCCAGCAGCCCCCCCACGGCAGGGGGCTTAGGCGAGCAGTACTTC.

The chain uses TRBV19 and TRBJ2-1, with 11 positions matching TRBD1. This CDR3 is 16 amino acids long. The ends lost 6 bases at V and 4 bases at J; junction bases unmatched: 8. Germline assignment: CDR1 LNHDA and CDR2 SQIVND (reference sequence). CDR3 residues: CASRKHGQGAYNEQFF. CDR3 in DNA: TGTGCCAGTAGAAAACATGGACAGGGGGCGTACAATGAGCAGTTCTTC. Supplemented by reference TRBV19 and TRBJ2-1, the full variable domain reads DGGITQSPKYLFRKEGQNVTLSCEQNLNHDAMYWYRQDPGQGLRLIYYSQIVNDFQKGDIAEGYSVSREKKESFPLTVTSAQKNPTAFYLCASRKHGQGAYNEQFFGPGTRLTVL.

The table lists this clone with a count of one. This chain connects TRBV7-8 to TRBJ2-7, with D possibly being TRBD1 (5 bases). V was pared by 4 bases and J by 2 bases, with 12 bases between. The CDR3 has 14 amino acids. From germline, CDR1 is SGHVS and CDR2 FQNEAQ. The CDR3 reads CASSSWTLTYEQYF. The DNA of the CDR3 is TGTGCCAGCAGCTCCTGGACACTCACCTACGAGCAGTACTTC.

The gene calls are TRBV6-5 and TRBJ1-2, with 10 bases identical to TRBD1. Germline CDR1 is MNHEY and CDR2 is SVGAGI. With V trimmed by 6 bases and J by 6 bases, 10 bases remained unmatched. The CDR3 covers 15 residues. The CDR3 sequence is CASRATGGAGHGYTF. The CDR3, as DNA: TGTGCCAGCAGAGCGACAGGGGGCGCCGGCCATGGCTACACCTTC.

The chain's CDR3 is CASSLGIGAEKLFF. The DNA of the CDR3 is TGTGCCAGCTCACTAGGGATTGGAGCCGAAAAACTGTTTTTT. The chain combines TRBV18 with TRBJ1-4; D unclear. Germline V gives CDR1 KGHSH, CDR2 LQKENI. The V end lost 4 bases, the J end lost 8 bases, and 14 bases lay between the germline ends. The CDR3 sequence is 14 residues long.

The V and J genes are TRBV29-1 and TRBJ2-5; D gene ambiguous. This CDR3 region has 16 residues. Germline V gives CDR1 SQVTM, CDR2 ANQGSEA. The V end lost 2 bases, the J end lost 7 bases, and 23 bases lay between the germline ends. The CDR3 DNA follows: TGCAGCGTTGAACCCCCAACAAAACGTCAAGAGCGGACCCAGTACTTC. It translates to CSVEPPTKRQERTQYF.

The CDR3 DNA is TGTGCCAGCAGTTACTACGGCTCTGGCGCCGGGGAGCTGTTTTTT. Translation: CASSYYGSGAGELFF. The V gene is TRBV6-6, the J gene TRBJ2-2; D not certain. Germline CDR1 is MNHNY and CDR2 is SVGAGI (reference sequence). V was pared by 1 base and J by 6 bases, with 12 bases between. This CDR3 region has 15 residues.

The chain recombines TRBV7-8 with TRBJ2-2; 8 nucleotides line up with TRBD1. The germline CDR1 and CDR2 sequences are SGHVS and FQNEAQ. Trimming removed 3 bases from V and 2 bases from J; junction bases left unmatched: 5. The CDR3 extends over 16 amino acids. This chain's CDR3 is CASSFDRGSNTGELFF. CDR3 coding DNA: TGTGCCAGCAGCTTCGACAGGGGATCTAACACCGGGGAGCTGTTTTTT.

This chain connects TRBV6-7 to TRBJ2-1, with 11 positions matching TRBD2. TRBV6-7 is treated as an ORF (open reading frame) with a function not yet certain. V gave up 2 bases and J gave up 0 bases; unmatched junction bases: 9. The CDR3 contains 19 residues. Here the CDR3 reads CASSYEGTSGPSSYNEQFF. The DNA for the CDR3 is TGTGCCAGCAGTTACGAGGGGACTAGCGGACCCAGCTCCTACAATGAGCAGTTCTTC.

The J gene is TRBJ2-2, the V gene TRBV4-1; TRBD1 aligns across 8 bases. This CDR3 region has 16 residues. Germline CDR1 is MGHRA and CDR2 is YSYEKL. The trim removed 0 bases at V and 4 bases at J, leaving 4 bases unmatched. The CDR3 here is CASSQEEQGGTGELFF. The CDR3 coding sequence is TGCGCCAGCAGCCAAGAGGAACAGGGGGGCACCGGGGAGCTGTTTTTT.

About this clone: One end of the junction varies from germline; a read error may be responsible. The chain employs TRBV27 and TRBJ2-2, with TRBD2 identical over 9 bases. The V gene's germline CDR1 is MNHEY and CDR2 SMNVEV (reference sequence). The CDR3 runs 15 residues. The CDR3 reads CASSPSGRRHRGAVF. CDR3 DNA: TGTGCCAGCAGTCCAAGCGGGAGGAGGCACCGGGGAGCTGTTTTT.

The table lists this clone with a few counts. V and J are TRBV10-1 and TRBJ2-5; D might be TRBD2 (5 bases). CDR3 length: 15 amino acids. V lost 3 bases and J lost 1, with 12 bases in between. CDR1 WNHNN and CDR2 SYGVQD come from the germline V gene (reference sequence). The CDR3 region is CASSDRGGPQETQYF. CDR3 in DNA: TGCGCCAGCAGTGATCGGGGTGGACCCCAAGAGACCCAGTACTTC.

The V gene is TRBV10-3, the J gene TRBJ1-5, with D uncertain. The V gene lost 4 bases and the J gene lost 6 bases, with 10 bases spanning the gap. Per germline, CDR1 ENHRY and CDR2 SYGVKD. This CDR3 is built from 13 residues. The CDR3 bases are TGTGCCATCAGTGGGGGTGAAGGTCAGCCCCAGCATTTT. Its translation: CAISGGEGQPQHF.

This clone was counted a few times. J is TRBJ1-1 and V is TRBV7-9, with D uncertain. The CDR3 totals 13 residues. V dropped 4 bases and J dropped 3 bases, with 9 bases sitting between them. Per germline, CDR1 SEHNR and CDR2 FQNEAQ (reference sequence). DNA for the CDR3: TGTGCCAGCAGCTGGTCCGGGGACACTGAAGCTTTCTTT. Its protein product is CASSWSGDTEAFF. The full variable domain, rest sourced from reference TRBV7-9 and TRBJ1-1, is DTGVSQNPRHKITKRGQNVTFRCDPISEHNRLYWYRQTLGQGPEFLTYFQNEAQLEKSRLLSDRFSAERPKGSFSTLEIQRTEQGDSAMYLCASSWSGDTEAFFGQGTRLTVV.

This clone is a singleton in its sample. The chain joins TRBV30 to TRBJ2-7; D may be TRBD2 (5 bases). CDR1 is GTSNPN, CDR2 SVGIG, per germline (reference sequence). The V end lost 0 bases, the J end lost 5 bases, and 14 bases lay between the germline ends. The CDR3 has 14 amino acids. Written as DNA, the CDR3 is TGTGCCTGGAGTGTAAAGGGAGCCTGGGACGAGCAGTACTTC. It encodes CAWSVKGAWDEQYF.

The J gene is TRBJ2-5, the V gene TRBV28; a possible D gene is TRBD2 (6 bases). Germline assignment: CDR1 MDHEN and CDR2 SYDVKM. Trimming cost V 0 bases and J 5 bases, with 13 bases left between them. This CDR3 comprises 15 residues. As DNA, the CDR3 is TGTGCCAGCAGTTTATGGGGAGCGGGTGGGGAGACCCAGTACTTC. Residues: CASSLWGAGGETQYF.